The TCR beta chain under discussion was sequenced for a study of T cell responses to AZD1222 COVID-19 vaccine. General study results and limits: Two AZD1222 administrations were followed by greater Spike-specific TCR breadth and depth.

Recipients boosted at about 4 weeks or about 12 weeks are pooled. About this clone: No antigen is known for it.

Some clones are missing from TCRdb's copy, which holds only in-frame ones; the method was immunoSEQ multiplex PCR. The table shows 89,000 or so clones, with roughly 90% occurring only once. V lost 0 bases, J lost 1 base, and 10 bases lay in between. Germline V gene data show CDR1 as SNHLY and CDR2 as FYNNEI. The CDR3 spans 15 residues. The chain couples TRBV2 to TRBJ2-7, with D tentatively TRBD2 (5 bases). The sequences come from peripheral blood, collected 28 days after the second AZD1222 dose. The clonotype originates from an adult who received the AZD1222 COVID-19 vaccine. The chain's CDR3 is CASSEATRGSYEQYF. The CDR3 DNA reads TGTGCCAGCAGTGAAGCAACGAGAGGGTCCTACGAGCAGTACTTC.